This passage covers 26 T cell receptor beta chains from one sample sequenced in a study of cytomegalovirus exposure and HLA in healthy donors. The PCR had 60 Vbeta and 13 Jbeta primers. Method: immunoSEQ multiplex PCR; TCRdb's copy keeps in-frame clones and lacks some. Its table lists fewer than 150,000 clones. The specimen was PBMCs. These TCRs come from a man younger than 35 in good health and CMV-seronegative.

The chain links TRBV11-2 to TRBJ2-7, with 9 nucleotides matching TRBD2. J gave up 2 bases and V 0 bases, and 8 bases lay outside the gene matches. This CDR3 has 17 amino acids. Germline-derived CDR1 and CDR2 are SGHAT and FQNNGV. This chain's CDR3 is CASSLDRVAGAAYEQYF. The CDR3 DNA reads TGTGCCAGCAGCTTAGATCGGGTAGCGGGGGCCGCCTACGAGCAGTACTTC.

The chain links TRBV7-2 to TRBJ2-6; weak D call: TRBD1 (6 bases). CDR3 size: 16 residues. The V gene's germline CDR1 is SGHTA and CDR2 FQGNSA. V was cut by 6 bases and J by 0 bases, with 12 bases left in between. The CDR3 nucleotides are TGTGCCAGCAGTCGACAGGCGTTCTCTGGGGCCAACGTCCTGACTTTC. It codes for CASSRQAFSGANVLTF.

This chain uses TRBV2 with TRBJ1-3, with a weak D call TRBD1 (6 bases). Trimming removed 3 bases from V and 4 bases from J, with 10 bases in between. This CDR3 contains 14 residues. Germline values: CDR1 SNHLY, CDR2 FYNNEI. The CDR3 DNA is TGTGCCAGCAGTGAGGGGGCCAGAGGAAACACCATATATTTT. Encoded protein: CASSEGARGNTIYF. The full variable domain, with the rest looked up from reference TRBV2 and TRBJ1-3, is EPEVTQTPSHQVTQMGQEVILRCVPISNHLYFYWYRQILGQKVEFLVSFYNNEISEKSEIFDDQFSVERPDGSNFTLKIRSTKLEDSAMYFCASSEGARGNTIYFGEGSWLTVV.

V and J are TRBV6-1 and TRBJ2-5; D is uncertain. V was clipped by 3 bases and J by 2 bases, with 7 bases between them. Germline loops: CDR1 MNHNS, CDR2 SASEGT. This CDR3 has 13 residues. The CDR3 DNA reads TGTGCCAGCAGTGATGGGCTACAAGAGACCCAGTACTTC. This encodes CASSDGLQETQYF.

This chain links TRBV5-6 with TRBJ2-7; D is possibly TRBD1 (6 bases). Germline CDR1 and CDR2: SGHDT and YYEEEE. This CDR3 region has 13 residues. Deletions cut 4 bases from V and 0 bases from J, with 8 bases between. This chain's CDR3 is CASSPDSSYEQYF. The CDR3 DNA sequence: TGTGCCAGCAGCCCGGACAGCTCCTACGAGCAGTACTTC. Full variable domain (rest looked up from reference TRBV5-6 and TRBJ2-7): DAGVTQSPTHLIKTRGQQVTLRCSPKSGHDTVSWYQQALGQGPQFIFQYYEEEERQRGNFPDRFSGHQFPNYSSELNVNALLLGDSALYLCASSPDSSYEQYFGPGTRLTVT.

This chain joins TRBV11-2 and TRBJ2-2; no reliable D call. CDR1 and CDR2 (germline): SGHAT, FQNNGV. Between the trimmed V and J ends, which lost 2 bases and 6 bases, there was a span of 4 bases. This CDR3 is built from 12 residues. The DNA of the CDR3 is TGTGCCAGCAGCTTACAGGCCGGGGAGCTGTTTTTT. Its protein product is CASSLQAGELFF. The whole variable domain, filled in from reference TRBV11-2 and TRBJ2-2, reads EAGVAQSPRYKIIEKRQSVAFWCNPISGHATLYWYQQILGQGPKLLIQFQNNGVVDDSQLPKDRFSAERLKGVDSTLKIQPAKLEDSAVYLCASSLQAGELFFGEGSRLTVL.

V and J are TRBV15 and TRBJ1-4; 10 bases match TRBD1. The germline V gene has CDR1 LNHNV and CDR2 YYDKDF (reference sequence). The CDR3 consists of 14 residues. V was clipped by 3 bases and J by 7 bases; unmatched bases: 2. CDR3 sequence (DNA): TGTGCCACCAGCAGGACAGGGGGCGGTGAAAAACTGTTTTTT. Amino acid sequence: CATSRTGGGEKLFF.

Judged by frequency, this clone is medium-sized. The chain links TRBV2 to TRBJ1-5; D perhaps matches TRBD1 (5 bases). Germline assignment: CDR1 SNHLY and CDR2 FYNNEI. CDR3 length: 13 amino acids. The V and J ends lost 8 bases and 0 bases respectively, with 8 bases between them. The CDR3 DNA is TGTGCCAGCGGACAATCTAGCAATCAGCCCCAGCATTTT. This gives the protein CASGQSSNQPQHF.

This chain connects TRBV19 to TRBJ2-2, with D possibly matching TRBD1 (6 bases). The CDR3 has 15 residues. Trimming took 7 bases from V and 4 from J, leaving 16 bases between them. Germline assignment: CDR1 LNHDA and CDR2 SQIVND (reference sequence). CDR3 sequence: CASTEGQGATGELFF. The CDR3, as DNA: TGTGCCAGTACCGAGGGACAAGGAGCCACCGGGGAGCTGTTTTTT.

The rearrangement links TRBV7-2 to TRBJ2-1; D is undetermined. The CDR3 sequence is 15 residues long. V was pared by 3 bases and J by 6 bases, with 15 bases between. Germline CDR1 and CDR2: SGHTA and FQGNSA. CDR3 amino acids: CASSFRPPLGNEQFF. CDR3 DNA: TGTGCCAGCAGCTTCCGCCCCCCCCTAGGCAATGAGCAGTTCTTC.

V is TRBV6-1 and J is TRBJ1-4; maybe TRBD1 (5 bases). From germline, CDR1 is MNHNS and CDR2 SASEGT. Between the trimmed V and J ends, which lost 3 bases and 8 bases, there was a span of 13 bases. The CDR3 loop spans 14 amino acids. CDR3 residues: CASSDGQGAEKLFF. The CDR3 DNA sequence: TGTGCCAGCAGTGATGGGCAGGGTGCCGAAAAACTGTTTTTT.

The chain carries TRBV10-3 and TRBJ2-2; D perhaps matches TRBD1 (6 bases). Germline V lookup: CDR1 ENHRY, CDR2 SYGVKD. The CDR3 contains 12 residues. Trimming left V 3 bases short and J 7 bases short, with 6 bases between. CDR3 sequence (DNA): TGTGCCATCAGTGAAGGGGGCGGGGAGCTGTTTTTT. It is translated as CAISEGGGELFF.

V and J are TRBV5-1 and TRBJ2-3, with D possibly TRBD2 on 5 matching bases. V dropped 0 bases and J dropped 4 bases, with 15 bases sitting between them. Looked up from germline, CDR1 is SGHRS and CDR2 is YFSETQ. The CDR3 runs 16 residues. The CDR3 DNA reads as TGCGCCAGCAGCTTGGGAGGGTCGGCCGGCGCAGATACGCAGTATTTT. It codes for CASSLGGSAGADTQYF.

This chain joins TRBV5-1 and TRBJ2-1; 13 bases map to TRBD2. Trimming took 4 bases from V and 8 from J; bases not matched to a gene: 6. Germline V lookup: CDR1 SGHRS, CDR2 YFSETQ. The CDR3 loop spans 15 amino acids. The CDR3 protein is CASSPGLAGSHEQFF. The CDR3 nucleotides are TGCGCCAGCAGCCCGGGACTAGCGGGATCCCATGAGCAGTTCTTC. Looking up the rest from reference TRBV5-1 and TRBJ2-1 gives the full variable domain: KAGVTQTPRYLIKTRGQQVTLSCSPISGHRSVSWYQQTPGQGLQFLFEYFSETQRNKGNFPGRFSGRQFSNSRSEMNVSTLELGDSALYLCASSPGLAGSHEQFFGPGTRLTVL.

The J gene is TRBJ2-7, the V gene TRBV6-5, with D possibly TRBD2 on 5 matching bases. This CDR3 contains 14 residues. The V end lost 0 bases, the J end lost 5 bases, and 11 bases lay between the germline ends. Germline V lookup: CDR1 MNHEY, CDR2 SVGAGI. This CDR3 reads CASSYSGVWDEQYF. As DNA, the CDR3 is TGTGCCAGCAGTTACTCCGGGGTTTGGGACGAGCAGTACTTC.

The chain uses TRBV11-2 and TRBJ2-7; maybe TRBD1 (6 bases). CDR3 length equals 14 residues. Per the germline V gene, CDR1 is SGHAT and CDR2 is FQNNGV. Trimming took off 3 bases at V and 5 bases at J, with 14 bases between the two ends. DNA for the CDR3: TGTGCCAGCAGCTTGAGGGACACCTTCAACGAGCAGTACTTC. Encoded protein: CASSLRDTFNEQYF.

The chain is built from TRBV7-3 and TRBJ2-1, with 10 nucleotides matching TRBD2. Germline V lookup: CDR1 SGHTA, CDR2 FQGTGA. J was trimmed by 13 bases and V by 5 bases; bases with no gene match: 8. This CDR3 region has 13 residues. The CDR3 reads CASSQTSGAAQFF. CDR3 nucleotide sequence: TGTGCCAGCAGCCAAACTAGCGGGGCTGCTCAGTTCTTC.

V gene TRBV18 combines with J gene TRBJ1-2; 7 bases are shared with TRBD1. The CDR3 is 15 residues long. CDR1 and CDR2 from the germline V gene are KGHSH and LQKENI. V dropped 3 bases and J dropped 1; count of bases not matched to a gene: 5. The CDR3 sequence: CASSPPGQNNYGYTF. The DNA of the CDR3 is TGTGCCAGCTCACCTCCGGGACAGAATAACTATGGCTACACCTTC.

The chain recombines TRBV5-1 with TRBJ1-2, with TRBD1 matching 9 bases. Per the germline V gene, CDR1 is SGHRS and CDR2 is YFSETQ. V lost 0 bases and J lost 5; bases outside the gene matches: 5. The CDR3 sequence is 15 residues long. In DNA form, the CDR3 reads TGCGCCAGCAGCTTGGTAGTACAGGGGGCATATGGCTACACCTTC. Its protein is CASSLVVQGAYGYTF.

V gene TRBV5-1 combines with J gene TRBJ1-5; 7 bases line up with TRBD1. Trimming removed 0 bases from V and 2 bases from J; junction bases left unmatched: 2. Germline CDR1 and CDR2: SGHRS and YFSETQ. The CDR3 length is 15 residues. CDR3 amino acids: CASSLDGQGNQPQHF. The CDR3 DNA reads as TGCGCCAGCAGCTTGGACGGACAGGGCAATCAGCCCCAGCATTTT.

The chain is built from TRBV5-4 and TRBJ1-2, with 9 bases aligning to TRBD1. The germline gives CDR1 SGHNT, CDR2 YYREEE (reference sequence). The CDR3 extends over 15 amino acids. The ends lost 7 bases at V and 3 bases at J; junction bases unmatched: 10. In DNA form, the CDR3 reads TGTGCCAGCCGGCCCGGGACAGGGAACGACTATGGCTACACCTTC. Translation gives CASRPGTGNDYGYTF.

The chain joins TRBV7-3 to TRBJ1-5, with 7 bases aligning to TRBD1. This CDR3 has 12 residues. V lost 4 bases, J lost 16 bases, and 10 bases stayed unmatched. Germline V gene data show CDR1 as SGHTA and CDR2 as FQGTGA. The CDR3 here is CASSSGQSKVHF. In nucleotides, the CDR3 is TGTGCCAGCAGCTCGGGACAGTCCAAAGTCCATTTT.

The rearrangement joins TRBV9 to TRBJ2-7; no clear D gene. With 0 bases removed from V and 1 base from J, the gap between germline ends came to 8 bases. CDR1 SGDLS and CDR2 YYNGEE come from the germline V gene. The CDR3 consists of 14 residues. CDR3 amino acids: CASSVGGESYEQYF. CDR3 in DNA: TGTGCCAGCAGCGTAGGTGGAGAATCCTACGAGCAGTACTTC. The complete variable domain, with remaining parts taken from reference TRBV9 and TRBJ2-7, reads DSGVTQTPKHLITATGQRVTLRCSPRSGDLSVYWYQQSLDQGLQFLIQYYNGEERAKGNILERFSAQQFPDLHSELNLSSLELGDSALYFCASSVGGESYEQYFGPGTRLTVT.

The chain couples TRBV11-2 to TRBJ2-5; 8 bases are a match to TRBD1. Germline values: CDR1 SGHAT, CDR2 FQNNGV. V was pared by 5 bases and J by 3 bases, with 2 bases of the junction left unmatched. The CDR3 length is 13 residues. The CDR3 DNA is TGTGCCAGCAGCAGGGACAGGAAAGAGACCCAGTACTTC. Translation: CASSRDRKETQYF.

This rearrangement joins TRBV7-2 to TRBJ1-5; D unresolved. V lost 5 bases, J lost 4 bases, and 9 bases lay in between. Germline V gives CDR1 SGHTA, CDR2 FQGNSA. The CDR3 runs to 13 residues. The CDR3 protein is CASSPSGNQPQHF. The DNA of the CDR3 is TGTGCCAGCAGCCCCTCGGGTAATCAGCCCCAGCATTTT.

The rearrangement links TRBV19 to TRBJ2-1; 11 bases line up with TRBD1. The CDR3 sequence is 18 residues long. J lost 3 bases, V lost 3 bases, and 10 bases had no gene match. The germline V gene has CDR1 LNHDA and CDR2 SQIVND (reference sequence). CDR3 sequence: CASSIWPPGTGGYNEQFF. In nucleotides, the CDR3 is TGTGCCAGTAGTATCTGGCCCCCAGGGACAGGGGGCTACAATGAGCAGTTCTTC.